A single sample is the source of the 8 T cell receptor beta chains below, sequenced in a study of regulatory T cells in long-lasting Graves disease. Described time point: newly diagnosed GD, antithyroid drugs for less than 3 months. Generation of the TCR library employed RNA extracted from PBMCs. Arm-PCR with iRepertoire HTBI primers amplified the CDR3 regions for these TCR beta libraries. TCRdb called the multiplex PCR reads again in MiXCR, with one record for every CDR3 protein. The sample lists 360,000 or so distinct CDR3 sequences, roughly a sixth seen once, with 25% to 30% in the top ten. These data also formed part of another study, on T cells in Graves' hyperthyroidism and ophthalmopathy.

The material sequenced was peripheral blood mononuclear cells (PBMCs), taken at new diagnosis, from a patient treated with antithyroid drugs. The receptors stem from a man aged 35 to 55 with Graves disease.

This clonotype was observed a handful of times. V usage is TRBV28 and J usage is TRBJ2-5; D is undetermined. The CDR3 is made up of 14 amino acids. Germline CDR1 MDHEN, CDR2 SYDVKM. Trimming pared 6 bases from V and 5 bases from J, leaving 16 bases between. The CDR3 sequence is CASSQANGPETQYF. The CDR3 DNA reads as TGTGCCAGCAGCCAGGCGAACGGGCCGGAGACCCAGTACTTC.

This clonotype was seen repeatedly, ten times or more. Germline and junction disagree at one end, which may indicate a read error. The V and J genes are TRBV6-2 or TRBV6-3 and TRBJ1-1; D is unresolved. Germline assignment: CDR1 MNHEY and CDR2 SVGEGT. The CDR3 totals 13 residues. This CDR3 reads CASSYGQSTEAFF. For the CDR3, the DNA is TGTGCCAGCAGTTACGGGCAGTCCACTGAAGCCTTCTTT.

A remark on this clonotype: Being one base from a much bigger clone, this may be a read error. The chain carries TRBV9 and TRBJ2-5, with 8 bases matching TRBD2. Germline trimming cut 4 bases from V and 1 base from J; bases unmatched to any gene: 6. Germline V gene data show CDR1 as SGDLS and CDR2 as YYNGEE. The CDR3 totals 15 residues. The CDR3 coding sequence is TGTGCCAGCAGCCCGGGCGGGACTAGCCAAGAGACCCAGTACTTC. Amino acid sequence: CASSPGGTSQETQYF.

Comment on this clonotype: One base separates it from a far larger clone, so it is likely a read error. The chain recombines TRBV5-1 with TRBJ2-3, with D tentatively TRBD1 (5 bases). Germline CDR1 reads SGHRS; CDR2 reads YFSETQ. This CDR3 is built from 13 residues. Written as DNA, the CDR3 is TGTGCCAGCAGCCGACAGAGGACAGATACGCAGTATTTT. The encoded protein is CASSRQRTDTQYF.

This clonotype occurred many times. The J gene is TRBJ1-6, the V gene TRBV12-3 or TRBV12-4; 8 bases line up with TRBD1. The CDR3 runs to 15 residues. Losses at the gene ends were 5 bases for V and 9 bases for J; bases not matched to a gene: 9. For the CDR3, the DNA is TGTGCCAGCAGTCGCGGGACAGGCGGAGGTTCACCCCTCCACTTT. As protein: CASSRGTGGGSPLHF.

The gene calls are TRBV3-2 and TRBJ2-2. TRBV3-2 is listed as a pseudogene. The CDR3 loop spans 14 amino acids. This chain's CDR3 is CASSQDGYTGELFF. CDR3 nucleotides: TGTGCCAGCAGCCAAGACGGCTACACCGGGGAGCTGTTTTTT.

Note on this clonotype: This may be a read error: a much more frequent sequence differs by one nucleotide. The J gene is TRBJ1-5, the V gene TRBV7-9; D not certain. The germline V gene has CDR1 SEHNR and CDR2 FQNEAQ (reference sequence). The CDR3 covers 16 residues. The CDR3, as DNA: TGTGCCAGCAGTCTAATGTCAAGCACAGAGGTTCAGCCCCGGCATTTT. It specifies CASSLMSSTEVQPRHF.

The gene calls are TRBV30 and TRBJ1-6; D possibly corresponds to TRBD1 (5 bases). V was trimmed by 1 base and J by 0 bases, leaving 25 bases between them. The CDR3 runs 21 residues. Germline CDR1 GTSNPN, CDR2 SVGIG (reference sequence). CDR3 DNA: TGTGCCTGGAGTGGTATCGCCGGACACCCCGGAGGAGGCTCCTATAATTCACCCCTCCACTTT. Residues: CAWSGIAGHPGGGSYNSPLHF.